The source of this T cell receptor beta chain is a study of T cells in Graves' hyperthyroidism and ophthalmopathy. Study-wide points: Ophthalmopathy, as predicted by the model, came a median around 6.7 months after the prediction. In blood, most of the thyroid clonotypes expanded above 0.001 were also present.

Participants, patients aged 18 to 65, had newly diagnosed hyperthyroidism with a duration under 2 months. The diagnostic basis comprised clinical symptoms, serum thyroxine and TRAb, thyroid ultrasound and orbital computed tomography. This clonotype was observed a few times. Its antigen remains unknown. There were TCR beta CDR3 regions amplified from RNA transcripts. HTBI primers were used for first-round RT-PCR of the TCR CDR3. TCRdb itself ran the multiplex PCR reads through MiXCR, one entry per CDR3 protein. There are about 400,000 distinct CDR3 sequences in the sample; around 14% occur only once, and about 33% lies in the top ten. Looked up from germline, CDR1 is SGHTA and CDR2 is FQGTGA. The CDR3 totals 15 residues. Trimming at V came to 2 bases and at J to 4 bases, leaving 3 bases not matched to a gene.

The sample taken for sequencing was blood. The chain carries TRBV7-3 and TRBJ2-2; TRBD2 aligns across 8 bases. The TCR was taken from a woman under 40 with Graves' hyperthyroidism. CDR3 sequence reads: CASSLPGRATGELFF. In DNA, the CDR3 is TGTGCCAGCAGCTTACCCGGGAGGGCCACCGGGGAGCTGTTTTTT.